This paragraph covers one T cell receptor (beta chain) sequence. The clone's antigen remains unknown. No qualities accompany the bases; no much larger clone lies one base away. The sample comes from a study of cytomegalovirus exposure and HLA in healthy donors (dated by TCRdb to 2017 to 2019). With regard to the full study: In an earlier analysis of some 550 of the donors, less than 350 Gb of sequence data and approximately 120 million unique TCR beta sequences from about 190 million T cells were reported. The aim of the study was to test whether cataloging public T cell receptors could identify signatures of past pathogen exposure. On average, roughly 240,000 unique TCR beta nucleotide sequences were sequenced per donor among fewer than 500 genotyped donors of the cohort, with 15% to 20% of those sequences being non-productive. In a later genetic analysis, genome-wide SNP genotypes for about 55% of the 666 donors were used, and that subset was treated as a discovery cohort. The number of donors typed differed by locus, with roughly 629-640 for A, B, C, DRB1 and DQB1, around 500 for DQA1, 600 to 610 for DPA1, and approximately 470 for DPB1. A later analysis re-analyzed previously published TCR beta repertoires from approximately 670 donors and added high-resolution HLA genotyping to study TCR occurrence patterns. Donor age, sex, ethnicity and CMV serostatus were collected together with the repertoire data. In the later analysis, no new phenotypic data were used to find candidate immune exposures; instead, reliance was placed on TCR beta sequences and their occurrence across donors. In addition to the first cohort of 500 to 850 subjects, a separate validation cohort of 120 different subjects was used. A handful of DR-DQ haplotypes were handled as single units for association and clustering because linkage in the cohort was strong. The T cell repertoires of 550 to 850 subjects were profiled by immunosequencing and related to cytomegalovirus serostatus. To predict cytomegalovirus infection status, the study combined high-throughput TCR immunosequencing, statistical association of individual TCRs with disease status, and machine learning. Among the 398 genotyped donors, around 81% belonged to the genetic ancestry cluster associated with self-reported Caucasian donors. Class I and class II HLA loci were covered by the typing at four-digit resolution. An earlier analysis of 587 of the donors used high-throughput TCR beta sequencing to judge whether each TCR beta V gene segment behaved as functional or pseudogenic. An early release covering over 500 HLA-typed donors comprised approximately 290 gigabases of sequencing data and some 79 million unique TCR sequences. Every discovery cohort repertoire had been produced on one sequencing platform. Study-wide conclusions, independent of this receptor: In an earlier analysis of about 550 of the donors, most TCR beta V segments were observed in productive rearrangements about 90% or about 30% of the time, broadly matching IMGT annotations. CMV serostatus was the only immune exposure information available for the cohort. A further reported finding was that TCR beta sequences accurately predicted the HLA-A and HLA-B alleles for most subjects in the first cohort. A later analysis found that most CMV-associated TCR beta chains appeared HLA-restricted, with HLA associations seemingly driven largely by CMV exposure. In a later analysis, HLA-associated TCR beta chains were found to be more clonally expanded and to have lower generation probabilities than equally common non-associated chains. A later analysis found that TCR association rates varied across HLA loci, with DRB1 alleles showing the most associated TCRs and HLA-C alleles the fewest. The classifier was reported to diagnose cytomegalovirus status with high specificity and sensitivity in both the original and validation cohorts. The authors suggested that the approach could potentially be generalized to other disease states and immunological phenotypes. Correlated functional status among segregating V segments might reflect linkage disequilibrium, but an unknown experimental factor could not be ruled out. A few of the identified cytomegalovirus-associated TCR beta chains were confirmed in vitro to be specific for cytomegalovirus antigens. A later genetic analysis reported fewer N-insertions in productive TCRs among donors in an Asian-associated ancestry cluster than the roughly 720-donor mean. Strong co-occurrence of HLA alleles, especially DR and DQ, made assigning TCR associations to individual alleles difficult. At a false discovery rate of 0.05, a later analysis linked approximately 18,000 TCR beta sequences to specific HLA alleles. In a later analysis, several top co-occurrence clusters were reported to appear linked to parvovirus B19, influenza, CMV and Epstein-Barr virus. Roughly 17 rarely observed V segments, including chromosome 9 orphons, were excluded from the earlier analysis of several hundred of the donors because counts were too low. In this cohort, only TCR beta chains were sequenced, and detectable features were limited by the absence of alpha or paired-chain data. Because some donors lacked HLA typing at each locus, the association tests relied only on the typed subset. A total of fewer than 200 TCR beta chains were listed by the study as associated with cytomegalovirus. Some IMGT-functional V segments, including TRBV6-2 and TRBV6-3, could not be distinguished by the 87-base-pair reads and were therefore excluded. Across donors, most TCR sequences were observed very rarely, whereas some public TCRs were present in many individuals. The presence/absence analyses assumed that sequencing depth was roughly uniform across donors, and that assumption may not be true. In a later genetic analysis, a missense DCLRE1C variant was associated with V-gene and J-gene trimming of TCR beta chains, and the association was replicated in an independent cohort. A group of highly shared sequence variants was considered likely to be a technical artifact of the sequencing pipeline.

CDR1 and CDR2, looked up from the germline V gene, are KGHSH and LQKENI. Including cysteine and phenylalanine, the CDR3 has 14 amino acids. The retained sequence is limited to the CDR3, 42 bases, with the frame set at the first base. Clipping removes 4 bases from V and 6 bases from J, with 8 as the unmatched junction base count. The cohort consisted of 666 healthy bone marrow donors. At the time of sampling, every cohort member was nominally healthy, though immune exposures that went unrecorded were likely present. The donor was CMV seronegative and belonged to the group of around 400 seronegative cohort members. A peripheral blood sample was provided by each donor, and peripheral blood mononuclear cells were used for TCR beta sequencing. The Qiagen DNeasy Blood Extraction Kit was used to extract genomic DNA from the blood cell samples. The library was built by means of the immunoSEQ multiplex PCR assay. A mixture of 60 forward primers for TCR Vbeta segments and 13 reverse primers for TCR Jbeta segments was used in the multiplex PCR. The CDR3 region of rearranged TCR beta genes was amplified from genomic DNA with a multiplex PCR assay. The Illumina HiSeq System was used to sequence the amplified TCR beta libraries as 87-base-pair reads. The authors' pipeline ran thus. A later analysis counted about 80 million unique TCR beta chains across the 666 repertoires, and 10 million to 11 million of these chains were shared by at least two donors. Raw reads were error-corrected and collapsed into unique sequences by a nearest-neighbor algorithm in which closely related sequences were merged to remove PCR and sequencing errors. To assign V, D and J gene segments, CDR3 sequences were aligned to IMGT reference sequences. For a sequence to be retained, a match of at least six nucleotides was required to both a V gene segment and a J gene segment. A rearrangement counted as productive if the CDR3 had no stop codons and remained in frame with V and J, and every other rearrangement counted as non-productive. Following IMGT convention, CDR3 was defined as the stretch from the second conserved V-encoded cysteine to the conserved J-encoded phenylalanine. Sequences without an unambiguous match to a single V gene segment were excluded from the earlier analysis of over 500 of the donors. In an earlier analysis of more than 500 of the donors, a V segment was called functional when productive rearrangements were above 56.7%, and segregating when the standard deviation between donors exceeded 5%. A statistical classification framework was developed to diagnose cytomegalovirus status using the catalog of TCR beta chain sequences. A later analysis assigned V and J genes by comparing TCR nucleotide sequences with IMGT/GENE-DB human TR gene sequences. Using the TCRdist pipeline, a later analysis assigned CDR3 sequences along with most-parsimonious VDJ recombination scenarios. A later analysis defined each TCR beta chain by its CDR3 amino acid sequence plus V-gene family, and excluded reads lacking a unique V-gene family. To address suspected cross-contamination and a sequencing artifact, a later analysis removed 592 highly shared, low-generation-probability nucleotide sequences. In a later analysis, a clonal expansion index was calculated for each public chain from normalized within-repertoire ranks of inferred template counts. A later analysis computed generation probabilities with a VDJ recombination model fitted to out-of-frame rearrangements, and checked the results against IGoR. A later analysis scored TCR-TCR, TCR-HLA and TCR-CMV co-occurrence with hypergeometric tests, applying a repertoire-size bias correction to TCR pairs. False discovery rates were estimated in a later analysis by permuting HLA or CMV assignments 20 times. In a later analysis, co-occurring TCRs were grouped using DBSCAN, and TCRdist sequence similarity was added for clustering within HLA-allele-positive subsets. Co-occurrence clustering excluded repertoires with fewer than 30,000 or more than 120,000 public chains, plus five with anomalous nucleotide sharing. The immuneACCESS repertoire file appears here via TCRdb, limited to in-frame rearrangements. These files lack a portion of the clones; in checked studies, under half of the deficit traces to unresolved V genes, and the cause of the others is not known. V and J calls and clone size are as listed in that table; D and trimming were resolved from the DNA. The sample table holds approximately 140,000 clones, of which 70% to 80% were seen once. Over 1.5% of the sample is taken by the ten largest.

The sequencing input was PBMCs. Here the chain combines TRBV18 and TRBJ1-2, with 7 bases in between that match TRBD1. The clonotype comes from a woman aged 45-59 years in good health and CMV-seronegative. The DNA sequence reads TGTGCCAGCTCACGGTTACAGGGGTTCGATGGCTACACCTTC. Translated, it gives CASSRLQGFDGYTF.